Listed here are 13 T cell receptor beta chains from one sample, sequenced in a study of blood T cells in healthy people across ages. Sample-barcoded 5' priming and a J-beta primer mix drove a second PCR of 7 to 11 cycles. MiXCR was run by TCRdb on the 5' RACE reads, yielding one entry per CDR3 protein. Among over 500,000 distinct CDR3 sequences, 52% were seen once, and the ten largest hold about 14%. Sequenced sample: blood. The receptors derive from an elderly woman in good health.

V gene TRBV28 combines with J gene TRBJ1-1; TRBD1 is a possible D gene (5 bases). Germline values: CDR1 MDHEN, CDR2 SYDVKM. This CDR3 spans 15 amino acids. The V and J ends lost 4 bases and 5 bases respectively, with 17 bases between them. The CDR3 DNA follows: TGTGCCAGCAGTTCGGGGGTCACGGGGACGACTGAAGCTTTCTTT. This gives the protein CASSSGVTGTTEAFF.

Written as DNA, the CDR3 is TGCGCCAGCAGCTTGGAGGCAGCGGGGTCCTACAATGAGCAGTTCTTC. It encodes CASSLEAAGSYNEQFF. This sequence joins TRBV5-1 and TRBJ2-1; 7 bases align to TRBD2. V lost 0 bases to trimming and J lost 1 base; unmatched junction nucleotides: 4. CDR3 size: 16 residues. Per the germline V gene, CDR1 is SGHRS and CDR2 is YFSETQ.

This clonotype came up many times. This rearrangement joins TRBV7-9 to TRBJ2-3; D remains unclear. Trimming took 2 bases from V and 6 from J, leaving 9 bases between them. The CDR3 is 13 residues long. Germline V lookup: CDR1 SEHNR, CDR2 FQNEAQ (reference sequence). Here the CDR3 reads CASSLSPWDTQYF. The CDR3 region has the DNA TGTGCCAGCAGCTTATCCCCCTGGGATACGCAGTATTTT.

V gene TRBV2 combines with J gene TRBJ2-5; D remains ambiguous. The J call is doubtful: the DNA matches TRBJ2-1 better. The CDR3 extends over 15 amino acids. The V gene's germline CDR1 is SNHLY and CDR2 FYNNEI. In DNA, the CDR3 is TGTGCCAGCAGTGTAGAGCTATTCGTCCAAGAGACCCAGTTCTTC. Its protein product is CASSVELFVQETQFF.

This clonotype was seen only a few times. This may stem from a read error, because a much larger clone lies one nucleotide away. The J gene is TRBJ2-5, the V gene TRBV20-1, with TRBD1 identical over 7 bases. This CDR3 has 15 amino acids. Unmatched junction bases numbered 11, after V lost 3 bases and J lost 4 bases. Germline loops: CDR1 DFQATT, CDR2 SNEGSKA (reference sequence). CDR3 loop: CSARTLRGYRETQYF. CDR3 nucleotide sequence: TGCAGTGCTAGGACGCTCAGGGGGTACCGAGAGACCCAGTACTTC.

This clonotype was recorded many times. This chain joins TRBV6-6 and TRBJ2-5; 7 nucleotides agree with TRBD1. V lost 5 bases and J lost 1; bases outside the gene matches: 7. The CDR3 is 15 amino acids. Germline V gene data show CDR1 as MNHNY and CDR2 as SVGAGI (reference sequence). The CDR3 sequence: CASSRTTGIQETQYF. In DNA form, the CDR3 reads TGTGCCAGCAGTCGTACGACAGGGATCCAAGAGACCCAGTACTTC.

The chain links TRBV14 to TRBJ2-7; tentative D call: TRBD2 (6 bases). The V end was cut by 1 base, the J end by 6 bases, with 13 bases between. This CDR3 contains 14 residues. CDR1 and CDR2 (germline): SGHDN, FVKESK. The CDR3 bases are TGTGCCAGCAGCCAAGTTCCAGGAGGGCGCGAGCAGTACTTC. Translating it yields CASSQVPGGREQYF.

Ten or more counts support this clonotype. J is TRBJ2-1 and V is TRBV24-1; D is perhaps TRBD1 or TRBD2 (5 bases each). The CDR3 extends over 16 amino acids. Per germline, CDR1 KGHDR and CDR2 SFDVKD. V was clipped by 0 bases and J by 5 bases, with 13 bases between them. CDR3 region: CATSDLTGTGNNEQFF. The CDR3 DNA reads TGTGCCACCAGTGATTTGACCGGGACGGGGAACAATGAGCAGTTCTTC.

This sequence joins TRBV2 and TRBJ2-3; no firm D call. V was cut by 5 bases and J by 5 bases, with 8 bases left in between. Germline V CDR1 and CDR2: SNHLY, FYNNEI. The CDR3 extends over 12 amino acids. CDR3 nucleotide sequence: TGTGCCAGCAGTTTTGAGCAAGATACGCAGTATTTT. Its translation: CASSFEQDTQYF.

V usage is TRBV6-2 or TRBV6-3 and J usage is TRBJ2-1; no clear D gene. Trimming pared 8 bases from V and 3 bases from J, leaving 14 bases between. CDR3 size: 14 residues. In germline, CDR1 is MNHEY, CDR2 SVGEGT. In nucleotides, the CDR3 is TGTGCCAGCCTAGAGAAATCCTACTACAATGAGCAGTTCTTC. Translated: CASLEKSYYNEQFF.

In the case of this clonotype: A read error is possible here, since a much larger clone lies one base away. The genes are TRBV30 and TRBJ2-7; 8 nucleotides agree with TRBD2. J lost 7 bases, V lost 8 bases, and 16 bases had no gene match. The CDR3 has 14 residues. The germline CDR1 and CDR2 sequences are GTSNPN and SVGIG (reference sequence). CDR3 nucleotides: TGTGCCGAGGGGAGCGGGAGTATTTGGAATGAGCAGTACTTC. Amino acids: CAEGSGSIWNEQYF.

Only a few counts were recorded for this clonotype. The chain couples TRBV11-1 to TRBJ1-1, with D perhaps matching TRBD1 (6 bases). Germline V gene data show CDR1 as SGHAT and CDR2 as FQDESV (reference sequence). This CDR3 region has 17 residues. The V end lost 1 base, the J end lost 0 bases, and 15 bases lay between the germline ends. The DNA for the CDR3 is TGTGCCAGCAGCTTAGTATGGAACAGGGACCTGAACACTGAAGCTTTCTTT. Amino acids: CASSLVWNRDLNTEAFF.

This clonotype was found a few times. This chain joins TRBV25-1 and TRBJ2-7; D might be TRBD1 or TRBD2, each matching 6 bases. Trimming took 3 bases from V and 2 from J, leaving 14 bases between them. Per the germline V gene, CDR1 is MGHDK and CDR2 is SYGVNS. This CDR3 has 15 residues. The CDR3 region is CASSEMTGATYEQYF. CDR3 DNA: TGTGCCAGCAGTGAGATGACGGGGGCCACCTACGAGCAGTACTTC.